Listed here are 2 T cell receptor beta chains from one sample, sequenced in a study of PD-L1 blockade in urothelial cancer. Time point reported: peripheral blood 6 weeks after treatment start. Assay: immunoSEQ multiplex PCR; the TCRdb copy retains only in-frame clones and omits some. In the table there are about 76,000 clones, approximately 90% of which are singletons. The material sequenced was PBMCs, taken around atezolizumab (anti-PD-L1) treatment. Every receptor here comes from an elderly woman with urothelial cancer.

V and J are TRBV6-6 and TRBJ2-1; D is possibly TRBD2 (6 bases). The CDR3 totals 14 residues. V dropped 5 bases and J dropped 6 bases, with 14 bases sitting between them. The germline gives CDR1 MNHNY, CDR2 SVGAGI (reference sequence). This CDR3 is CASSGDLITNEQFF. The CDR3 coding sequence is TGTGCCAGCAGTGGGGACTTAATAACCAATGAGCAGTTCTTC.

The chain links TRBV4-1 to TRBJ2-4, with 12 nucleotides matching TRBD2. Germline lookup yields CDR1 MGHRA and CDR2 YSYEKL. CDR3 length equals 17 residues. J gave up 2 bases and V 5 bases, and 7 bases lay outside the gene matches. DNA of the CDR3: TGCGCCAGCAGCACCCCTAGCGGGAGGGGGACCAAAAACATTCAGTACTTC. Its translation: CASSTPSGRGTKNIQYF.